Described below is a single T cell receptor (beta chain) sequence and its context. As yet, its antigen is unknown. This sample is part of a study of cytomegalovirus exposure and HLA in healthy donors. The data were produced by immunoSEQ multiplex PCR, yet TCRdb's version contains in-frame clones alone and is incomplete. The sample yields more than 95,000 clones, approximately 94% seen once. Trimming took 1 base from V and 7 from J; bases not matched to a gene: 6. The CDR3 spans 15 residues. The germline gives CDR1 SGHVS, CDR2 FNYEAQ. The donors were part of the approximately 130-subject validation cohort, which stood apart from the roughly 670-subject first cohort. Study-level results: TCR beta chains numbering 164 were designated cytomegalovirus-associated.

Material for sequencing was PBMCs. The clonotype was recovered from a young woman in good health and CMV-seronegative. V is TRBV7-6 and J is TRBJ2-1; TRBD1 agrees at 8 bases. CDR3: CASSLDGTGGNEQFF. The CDR3 coding sequence is TGTGCCAGCAGCTTAGACGGGACAGGCGGGAATGAGCAGTTCTTC.